Listed below are T cell receptor beta chains from one sample, sequenced in a study of blood T cell repertoires in COVID-19. Profiling relied on immunoSEQ multiplex PCR, and the TCRdb table lists in-frame clones only, not all of them. The table lists 150,000 to 200,000 clones, roughly nine tenths of them singletons, with less than 3.5% in the top ten. Sequencing was performed on peripheral blood. The receptors were sampled from an older man with acute or convalescent COVID-19. Both conserved end residues are part of each CDR3. The D gene is left open where the match is weak. For some rows the clone size is stated as once, few or many, or as a class when expanded; others skip it.

abundance: -
d_gene: TRBD1
j_gene: TRBJ2-1
v_gene: TRBV7-3
CDR3nt: TGTGCCAGCAGCTTGGGGGACAGGGAATTCAATGAGCAGTTCTTC
CDR3aa: CASSLGDREFNEQFF

abundance: -
d_gene: TRBD1
j_gene: TRBJ1-6
v_gene: TRBV6-5
CDR3nt: TGTGCCAGCAGTTGGGGACAGGGTAATTCACCCCTCCACTTT
CDR3aa: CASSWGQGNSPLHF

abundance: -
d_gene: TRBD1
j_gene: TRBJ1-2
v_gene: TRBV15
CDR3nt: TGTGCCACCAGCAGAACAGGGGGAGCTAACTATGGCTACACCTTC
CDR3aa: CATSRTGGANYGYTF

abundance: -
d_gene: -
j_gene: TRBJ1-5
v_gene: TRBV2
CDR3nt: TGTGCCAGCAGTGACCCAGGGGGCAATCAGCCCCAGCATTTT
CDR3aa: CASSDPGGNQPQHF

abundance: -
d_gene: TRBD2
j_gene: TRBJ2-1
v_gene: TRBV2
CDR3nt: TGTGCCAGCAGCTTTAGCGGGAGGGATTACAATGAGCAGTTCTTC
CDR3aa: CASSFSGRDYNEQFF

abundance: -
d_gene: -
j_gene: TRBJ2-3
v_gene: TRBV7-2
CDR3nt: TGTGCCAGCAGCACCTCACTGACTAGTGGTTTGGGAGGCACAGATACGCAGTATTTT
CDR3aa: CASSTSLTSGLGGTDTQYF

abundance: -
d_gene: -
j_gene: TRBJ1-2
v_gene: TRBV23-1
CDR3nt: TGCGCCAGCAGTCCCTACCGCGGGGATGGCTACACCTTC
CDR3aa: CASSPYRGDGYTF

abundance: -
d_gene: -
j_gene: TRBJ2-1
v_gene: TRBV27
CDR3nt: TGTGCCAGCAGTTTCCACCGCGGGGCGGATGGGCCCAATGAGCAGTTCTTC
CDR3aa: CASSFHRGADGPNEQFF

abundance: -
d_gene: -
j_gene: TRBJ1-5
v_gene: TRBV5-1
CDR3nt: TGCGCCAGCAGCTTGGAATCAGGGCGTGGGCCCCAGCATTTT
CDR3aa: CASSLESGRGPQHF

abundance: -
d_gene: -
j_gene: TRBJ1-5
v_gene: TRBV19
CDR3nt: TGTGCCAGTAGTATTAGGACTGTCGATCAGCCCCAGCATTTT
CDR3aa: CASSIRTVDQPQHF

abundance: once
d_gene: -
j_gene: TRBJ1-2
v_gene: TRBV6-1
CDR3nt: TGTGCCAGCAGTGAAATGCGGGCGGCAAATGGCTACACCTTC
CDR3aa: CASSEMRAANGYTF

abundance: -
d_gene: -
j_gene: TRBJ2-5
v_gene: TRBV30
CDR3nt: TGTGCCTGGAGTGTAAGTAGCTCCGGAGAGACCCAGTACTTC
CDR3aa: CAWSVSSSGETQYF

abundance: -
d_gene: -
j_gene: TRBJ1-2
v_gene: TRBV5-1
CDR3nt: TGCGCCAGCAGCTTGGGGCAGGGGAGAGGCTACACCTTC
CDR3aa: CASSLGQGRGYTF

abundance: once
d_gene: TRBD1
j_gene: TRBJ1-1
v_gene: TRBV10-3
CDR3nt: TGTGCCACCAGGGACAGGACAATGAACACTGAAGCTTTCTTT
CDR3aa: CATRDRTMNTEAFF

abundance: -
d_gene: TRBD1
j_gene: TRBJ2-3
v_gene: TRBV5-1
CDR3nt: TGCGCCAGCAGCCCGGGGACAGCGTTAACAGATACGCAGTATTTT
CDR3aa: CASSPGTALTDTQYF

abundance: -
d_gene: -
j_gene: TRBJ2-2
v_gene: TRBV5-4
CDR3nt: TGTGCCAGCAGCTCAACTCGGGACTCCACAACGGGCGGGGAGCTGTTTTTT
CDR3aa: CASSSTRDSTTGGELFF

abundance: -
d_gene: TRBD2
j_gene: TRBJ2-1
v_gene: TRBV11-2
CDR3nt: TGTGCCAGCAGCCCCACACTAGCGGAAAGGGGTAATGAGCAGTTCTTC
CDR3aa: CASSPTLAERGNEQFF

abundance: -
d_gene: TRBD1
j_gene: TRBJ1-5
v_gene: TRBV3-1/TRBV3-2
CDR3nt: TGTGCCAGCAGCCCTGCTCTGGGTCAGGGGGTCGAGCCCCAGCATTTT
CDR3aa: CASSPALGQGVEPQHF

abundance: -
d_gene: -
j_gene: TRBJ1-4
v_gene: TRBV4-3
CDR3nt: TGCGCCAGCAGCCAAGGACCAGCCCAGGGGAGTGAAAAACTGTTTTTT
CDR3aa: CASSQGPAQGSEKLFF

abundance: -
d_gene: TRBD1
j_gene: TRBJ2-7
v_gene: TRBV6-5
CDR3nt: TGTGCCAGCAGTCCCTCGACAGGGACCTACGAGCAGTACTTC
CDR3aa: CASSPSTGTYEQYF

abundance: -
d_gene: -
j_gene: TRBJ1-5
v_gene: TRBV5-1
CDR3nt: TGCGCCAGCAGGGGGCGGAATCAGCCCCAGCATTTT
CDR3aa: CASRGRNQPQHF

abundance: -
d_gene: -
j_gene: TRBJ1-2
v_gene: TRBV7-2
CDR3nt: TGTGCCAGCAGCTTAGCGGGGCAAGTCCATGGCTACACCTTC
CDR3aa: CASSLAGQVHGYTF

abundance: -
d_gene: TRBD2
j_gene: TRBJ2-3
v_gene: TRBV5-4
CDR3nt: TGTGCCAGCAGCTTGGGGGGACTAGGCACAGATACGCAGTATTTT
CDR3aa: CASSLGGLGTDTQYF

abundance: -
d_gene: -
j_gene: TRBJ2-1
v_gene: TRBV27
CDR3nt: TGTGCCAGCAGGAAAGGTGGGGCGGTATTCTACAATGAGCAGTTCTTC
CDR3aa: CASRKGGAVFYNEQFF

abundance: -
d_gene: TRBD1
j_gene: TRBJ2-1
v_gene: TRBV5-1
CDR3nt: TGCGCCAGCAGCCCTGGGACAGTAACCTACAATGAGCAGTTCTTC
CDR3aa: CASSPGTVTYNEQFF

abundance: -
d_gene: TRBD2
j_gene: TRBJ2-1
v_gene: TRBV2
CDR3nt: TGTGCCAGCACTGTCCTACGACTAGCGCACAATGAGCAGTTCTTC
CDR3aa: CASTVLRLAHNEQFF

abundance: -
d_gene: -
j_gene: TRBJ2-6
v_gene: TRBV7-9
CDR3nt: TGTGCCAGCAGCTTGCAAGGAGGGGCTGGGGCCAACGTCCTGACTTTC
CDR3aa: CASSLQGGAGANVLTF

abundance: once
d_gene: TRBD1
j_gene: TRBJ2-2
v_gene: TRBV24-1
CDR3nt: TGTGCCACCCAGGGGGAGAACACCGGGGAGCTGTTTTTT
CDR3aa: CATQGENTGELFF

abundance: -
d_gene: -
j_gene: TRBJ1-2
v_gene: TRBV5-1
CDR3nt: TGCGCCAGCAGCTTGTTGCCGGGTCCGGGCTACACCTTC
CDR3aa: CASSLLPGPGYTF

abundance: -
d_gene: TRBD1
j_gene: TRBJ2-1
v_gene: TRBV25-1
CDR3nt: TGTGCCAGCAGTGATAGACAGGGGTTCTCCTACAATGAGCAGTTCTTC
CDR3aa: CASSDRQGFSYNEQFF

abundance: -
d_gene: -
j_gene: TRBJ1-3
v_gene: TRBV18
CDR3nt: TGTGCCAGCTCCGACAGCTCTGGAAACACCATATATTTT
CDR3aa: CASSDSSGNTIYF

abundance: -
d_gene: TRBD2
j_gene: TRBJ2-1
v_gene: TRBV2
CDR3nt: TGTGCCAGCAGTAGACCTCAAGGGGGGAATAGCGGGGGGTCCCCCAATGAGCAGTTCTTC
CDR3aa: CASSRPQGGNSGGSPNEQFF

abundance: -
d_gene: -
j_gene: TRBJ2-1
v_gene: TRBV6-2/TRBV6-3
CDR3nt: TGTGCCAGCAGTTACTTATACGGGGGGCTCTCCTACAATGAGCAGTTCTTC
CDR3aa: CASSYLYGGLSYNEQFF

abundance: -
d_gene: -
j_gene: TRBJ2-7
v_gene: TRBV4-1
CDR3nt: TGCGCCAGCAGCCGGGTTGCGGGGCAGGGGGTCGAGCAGTACTTC
CDR3aa: CASSRVAGQGVEQYF

abundance: -
d_gene: TRBD1
j_gene: TRBJ2-1
v_gene: TRBV19
CDR3nt: TGTGCCAGTAGCCGAGACAGGGCCCATGAGCAGTTCTTC
CDR3aa: CASSRDRAHEQFF

abundance: once
d_gene: -
j_gene: TRBJ1-2
v_gene: TRBV28
CDR3nt: TGTGCCAGCAGTTCTAGCGGAAGGACTTACTATGGCTACACCTTC
CDR3aa: CASSSSGRTYYGYTF

abundance: -
d_gene: TRBD2
j_gene: TRBJ2-1
v_gene: TRBV10-3
CDR3nt: TGTGCCATCAGTGAGGCTACCACTAGCGGGGCCTCCTACAATGAGCAGTTCTTC
CDR3aa: CAISEATTSGASYNEQFF

abundance: -
d_gene: TRBD1
j_gene: TRBJ1-2
v_gene: TRBV4-2
CDR3nt: TGTGCCAGCAGCCAAGAACCCCAGGGGGCAGGGTATGGCTACACCTTC
CDR3aa: CASSQEPQGAGYGYTF

abundance: -
d_gene: TRBD1
j_gene: TRBJ2-7
v_gene: TRBV9
CDR3nt: TGTGCCAGCAGCTCTCAGTCGGGACAGGGCTACGAGCAGTACTTC
CDR3aa: CASSSQSGQGYEQYF

abundance: -
d_gene: -
j_gene: TRBJ1-5
v_gene: TRBV7-2
CDR3nt: TGTGCCAGCAGCTTGACGACCAGGGGAGATCAGCCCCAGCATTTT
CDR3aa: CASSLTTRGDQPQHF

abundance: -
d_gene: -
j_gene: TRBJ2-2
v_gene: TRBV5-1
CDR3nt: TGCGCCAGCAGCTTGCGGGGGTACACCGGGGAGCTGTTTTTT
CDR3aa: CASSLRGYTGELFF

abundance: few
d_gene: -
j_gene: TRBJ1-5
v_gene: TRBV28
CDR3nt: TGTGCCAGCACTCTGAGGTGGAAACAGCCCCAGCATTTT
CDR3aa: CASTLRWKQPQHF

abundance: -
d_gene: -
j_gene: TRBJ2-7
v_gene: TRBV7-2
CDR3nt: TGTGCCAGCAGCTTAGACAGGGACCCTTTCTACGAGCAGTACTTC
CDR3aa: CASSLDRDPFYEQYF

abundance: -
d_gene: TRBD1
j_gene: TRBJ2-5
v_gene: TRBV29-1
CDR3nt: TGCAGCGTTGGACAGGGTTATGAGACCCAGTACTTC
CDR3aa: CSVGQGYETQYF

abundance: few
d_gene: -
j_gene: TRBJ1-3
v_gene: TRBV24-1
CDR3nt: TGTGCCACCAGTGATTTCAGGGACTCTGGAAACACCATATATTTT
CDR3aa: CATSDFRDSGNTIYF

abundance: -
d_gene: -
j_gene: TRBJ1-5
v_gene: TRBV30
CDR3nt: TGTGCCTGGAGTGTATATCTCGACGGGGGCCAGCATTTT
CDR3aa: CAWSVYLDGGQHF

abundance: -
d_gene: TRBD2
j_gene: TRBJ2-7
v_gene: TRBV5-4
CDR3nt: TGTGCCAGCAGCCGTACTGTGGGACTAGCGGGACTACGCTCCTACGAGCAGTACTTC
CDR3aa: CASSRTVGLAGLRSYEQYF

abundance: -
d_gene: TRBD1
j_gene: TRBJ1-1
v_gene: TRBV14
CDR3nt: TGTGCCAGCAGCCGTAAGGGACAGGAGAACACTGAAGCTTTCTTT
CDR3aa: CASSRKGQENTEAFF

abundance: once
d_gene: TRBD2
j_gene: TRBJ2-5
v_gene: TRBV18
CDR3nt: TGTGCCAGCTCATCGTCGGGACTAGGAACGGGTGGGGCCCAGTACTTC
CDR3aa: CASSSSGLGTGGAQYF

abundance: -
d_gene: -
j_gene: TRBJ2-3
v_gene: TRBV5-8
CDR3nt: TGTGCCAGCAGCTTGGAAGTTACCCGGGATACGCAGTATTTT
CDR3aa: CASSLEVTRDTQYF